There are a few counts of the clone carrying this T cell receptor (beta chain). Its antigen is unknown. This PCR relied on a set of 60 Vbeta primers and 13 Jbeta primers. The repertoire was sequenced with immunoSEQ multiplex PCR; TCRdb's copy has only in-frame clones and lacks some. The data hold roughly 120,000 clones, with 8.5% observed a single time. This specimen comes from a study of cytomegalovirus exposure and HLA in healthy donors. Study results and limitations: The study recorded 150 to 200 TCR beta chains that were cytomegalovirus-associated. In a later analysis, parvovirus B19, influenza, CMV and Epstein-Barr virus appeared linked to several top co-occurrence clusters.

Trimming took 1 base from V and 3 from J, leaving 6 bases between them. This CDR3 contains 14 residues. CDR1 and CDR2 (germline): MGHRA, YSYEKL. Unrecorded immune exposure was likely among donors, who were nominally healthy when sampled. This TCR was sampled from a man aged 40-55 years in good health and CMV-seronegative. The chain combines TRBV4-1 with TRBJ2-2; weak D call: TRBD2 (5 bases). Source material: PBMCs. The CDR3 spells CASSQGTYTGELFF. As DNA, the CDR3 is TGCGCCAGCAGCCAAGGGACTTACACCGGGGAGCTGTTTTTT.